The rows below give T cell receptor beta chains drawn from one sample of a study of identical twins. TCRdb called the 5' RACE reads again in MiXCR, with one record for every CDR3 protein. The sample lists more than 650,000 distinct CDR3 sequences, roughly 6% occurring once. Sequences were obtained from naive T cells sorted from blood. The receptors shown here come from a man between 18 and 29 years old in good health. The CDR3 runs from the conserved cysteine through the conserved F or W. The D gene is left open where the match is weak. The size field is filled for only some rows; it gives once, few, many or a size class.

TGTGCCAGCAGTTTTGATGGGGATACGGGGACCCAGTACTTC | CASSFDGDTGTQYF | 14 | TRBV12-3/TRBV12-4 | NA | TRBJ2-5 | many
TGTGCCAGCAGCCCGGCCGGAACAGGCCAAGAGACCCAGTACTTC | CASSPAGTGQETQYF | 15 | TRBV7-9 | NA | TRBJ2-5 | NA
TGCGCCAGCTCTTTCACAGGGAAGGGCGAGCAGTACTTC | CASSFTGKGEQYF | 13 | TRBV4-3 | NA | TRBJ2-7 | many
TGTGCCAGCAGCCAGGAGGGACTAGCATCTTATGAGCAGTTCTTC | CASSQEGLASYEQFF | 15 | TRBV9 | TRBD2 | TRBJ2-1 | few
TGCGCCAGCAGCTCGACAGGGGAAAAGACCCAGTACTTC | CASSSTGEKTQYF | 13 | TRBV5-1 | TRBD1 | TRBJ2-5 | NA
TGTGCCAGCAGCGGTGTGGGGCTAGCGGGCCCTGAGCAGTTCTTC | CASSGVGLAGPEQFF | 15 | TRBV7-9 | TRBD2 | TRBJ2-1 | NA
TGTGCCAGCAGTGATGGTCGTCAGCCCCAGCATTTT | CASSDGRQPQHF | 12 | TRBV2 | NA | TRBJ1-5 | few
TGTGCCAGCAGTCGGGAGGGGGCGTCTGGAAACACCATATATTTT | CASSREGASGNTIYF | 15 | TRBV6-1 | TRBD1 | TRBJ1-3 | few
TGTGCCAGCTCAGCGGACAGGGGCTACGAGCAGTACTTC | CASSADRGYEQYF | 13 | TRBV18 | TRBD1 | TRBJ2-7 | many
TGTGCCAGCAGCCCGATTACAGTTGTCGGGGAGCTGTTTTTT | CASSPITVVGELFF | 14 | TRBV11-2 | NA | TRBJ2-2 | NA
TGCAGTGCTAGAGATTGGGCGGGGGGATCCTACAATGAGCAGTTCTTC | CSARDWAGGSYNEQFF | 16 | TRBV20-1 | TRBD2 | TRBJ2-1 | many
TGCGCCAGCAGCTTGAGGAGGGAGGGCCGTATTTTCGCCGAGCAGTACTTC | CASSLRREGRIFAEQYF | 17 | TRBV5-1 | TRBD2 | TRBJ2-7 | many
TGTGCCAGCAGCTCGGACAGGGAGGGAAACATTCAGTACTTC | CASSSDREGNIQYF | 14 | TRBV13 | NA | TRBJ2-4 | NA
TGCAGTGCTACAGGGACTAGCGGGAGCGAGACCCAGTACTTC | CSATGTSGSETQYF | 14 | TRBV20-1 | TRBD2 | TRBJ2-5 | many
TGCAGTGCTAGAGACCGGACAGGGTGGTACGAGCAGTACTTC | CSARDRTGWYEQYF | 14 | TRBV20-1 | TRBD1 | TRBJ2-7 | many
TGTGCCAGCAGTTCGCCTAGCGGAAACACAGATACGCAGTATTTT | CASSSPSGNTDTQYF | 15 | TRBV6-2/TRBV6-3 | TRBD2 | TRBJ2-3 | many
TGCGCCAGCAGCGCGGACAGGGATACCTACAATGAGCAGTTCTTC | CASSADRDTYNEQFF | 15 | TRBV5-1 | TRBD1 | TRBJ2-1 | few
TGTGCCATCAGTAAGAAACAGGGCAATGAGCAGTTCTTC | CAISKKQGNEQFF | 13 | TRBV10-3 | NA | TRBJ2-1 | few
TGTGCCAGTAGTATAAACCACGCGGCGGCGAGTACGCAGTATTTT | CASSINHAAASTQYF | 15 | TRBV19 | NA | TRBJ2-3 | NA
TGCAGCGTCACCGATAGGGGCTCCTACAAGCAGTACTTC | CSVTDRGSYKQYF | 13 | TRBV29-1 | NA | TRBJ2-7 | NA
TGTGCCAGCAGCCCCCCACTGAGCACAGATACGCAGTATTTT | CASSPPLSTDTQYF | 14 | TRBV5-6 | NA | TRBJ2-3 | NA
TGCGCCAGCAGCTTGGCCGGCTTGAGCGGGTCGGGCTACAATGAGCAGTTCTTC | CASSLAGLSGSGYNEQFF | 18 | TRBV5-1 | NA | TRBJ2-1 | few
TGTGCCAGCAGCTTCCCCGGGAATCTATACAATGAGCAGTTCTTC | CASSFPGNLYNEQFF | 15 | TRBV7-2 | NA | TRBJ2-1 | NA
TGTGCCAGCAGTTTAATGGGAGTGGATGAGCAGTTCTTC | CASSLMGVDEQFF | 13 | TRBV28 | NA | TRBJ2-1 | many
TGCAGTGCTAGAGATCCCCAGCGGGACAGGTACGAGCAGTACTTC | CSARDPQRDRYEQYF | 15 | TRBV20-1 | NA | TRBJ2-7 | few
TGCGCCAGCAGCTTGGGTCGAGGGGTTGACACCATATATTTT | CASSLGRGVDTIYF | 14 | TRBV5-1 | NA | TRBJ1-3 | many
TGCGCCAGCAGCCAAGTCTGGGTCTTCTCTGAGGATAGCTCGGGAAAACTGTTTTTT | CASSQVWVFSEDSSGKLFF | 19 | TRBV4-3 | NA | TRBJ1-4 | many
TGTGCCAGCAGTTACTCGACGGTCGGGACTAGCGGGAGTTACGAGCAGTACTTC | CASSYSTVGTSGSYEQYF | 18 | TRBV6-5 | TRBD2 | TRBJ2-7 | few
TGCGCCAGCAGCTTTGTCACTAGCGGGAGAAGGGAGCTGTTTTTT | CASSFVTSGRRELFF | 15 | TRBV5-1 | TRBD2 | TRBJ2-2 | few
TGTGCCAGCAGCCACGACGGCTATCAGCCCCAGCATTTT | CASSHDGYQPQHF | 13 | TRBV7-9 | NA | TRBJ1-5 | few
TGTGCCAGCAGTTTGAGAAGTCCAAACATTCAGTACTTC | CASSLRSPNIQYF | 13 | TRBV12-3/TRBV12-4 | NA | TRBJ2-4 | many
TGTGCCAGCAGTTTTGGGACAGGGGGCTTTTACGAGCAGTACTTC | CASSFGTGGFYEQYF | 15 | TRBV28 | TRBD1 | TRBJ2-7 | NA
TGTGCCAGCAGCGTTAGCGGAAAGGGGGCAACAGATACGCAGTATTTT | CASSVSGKGATDTQYF | 16 | TRBV9 | NA | TRBJ2-3 | NA
TGTGCCAGCAGCCAACCCCCTAAGGGAGAGACCCAGTACTTC | CASSQPPKGETQYF | 14 | TRBV3-1 | NA | TRBJ2-5 | NA
TGTGCCAGCAGCTCGACAGGGAAAGCCTCCAATGAGCAGTTCTTC | CASSSTGKASNEQFF | 15 | TRBV5-5 | TRBD1 | TRBJ2-1 | few
TGTGCCAGTACGGGACAGGATACGCAGTATTTT | CASTGQDTQYF | 11 | TRBV19 | TRBD1 | TRBJ2-3 | many
TGTGCCAGCAGTTTAATCGTTACAGAGCAGTTCTTC | CASSLIVTEQFF | 12 | TRBV12-3/TRBV12-4 | NA | TRBJ2-1 | NA
TGTGCCAGCAGAATGACCGGGGGCGTGGAGCAGTTCTTC | CASRMTGGVEQFF | 13 | TRBV28 | NA | TRBJ2-1 | NA
TGTGCCATCATGGGCTCCGAGGGCAACTCCTACGAGCAGTACTTC | CAIMGSEGNSYEQYF | 15 | TRBV10-3 | NA | TRBJ2-7 | few
TGTGCCACCAGCAGAGAAAATAGGAATGAGCAGTTCTTC | CATSRENRNEQFF | 13 | TRBV15 | NA | TRBJ2-1 | many
TGTGCCAGCAGTTTAAAGGAAAAACTGTTTTTT | CASSLKEKLFF | 11 | TRBV12-3/TRBV12-4 | NA | TRBJ1-4 | many
TGTGCCAGCAGCTTGGCCCCGGGACTAGCGGGTTCCTACGAGCAGTACTTC | CASSLAPGLAGSYEQYF | 17 | TRBV5-6 | TRBD2 | TRBJ2-7 | few
TGTGCCAGCAGTGAGGACAGGGCTGGAAACACCATATATTTT | CASSEDRAGNTIYF | 14 | TRBV6-1 | TRBD1 | TRBJ1-3 | NA
TGTGCCAGCAGTTTAATAGGGGAAGAGCAGTTCTTC | CASSLIGEEQFF | 12 | TRBV27 | NA | TRBJ2-1 | many
TGTGCCAGCAGCTTAGGAAGGGGCACCGAGGAAAAACTGTTTTTT | CASSLGRGTEEKLFF | 15 | TRBV7-9 | NA | TRBJ1-4 | many
TGCGCCAGCAGCTTGGACAGCGGGAGCGTCTACGAGCAGTACTTC | CASSLDSGSVYEQYF | 15 | TRBV5-1 | TRBD2 | TRBJ2-7 | few
TGTGCCAGCCATTCTAGCGGCCGGACTGGGGCCAACGTCCTGACTTTC | CASHSSGRTGANVLTF | 16 | TRBV12-3/TRBV12-4 | TRBD2 | TRBJ2-6 | few
TGTGCCTTAGAAGCGAGCTTTAGAGGAAACACCATATATTTT | CALEASFRGNTIYF | 14 | TRBV7-9 | NA | TRBJ1-3 | once
TGTGCCAGCAGCACCCTACAGGGGCCCACCGGGGAGCTGTTTTTT | CASSTLQGPTGELFF | 15 | TRBV11-3 | TRBD1 | TRBJ2-2 | few
TGCAGTGCTAGATTAAACACCGGGGAGCTGTTTTTT | CSARLNTGELFF | 12 | TRBV20-1 | NA | TRBJ2-2 | many
TGTGCCTGGAGCGGACAGGGGAACACTGAAGCTTTCTTT | CAWSGQGNTEAFF | 13 | TRBV30 | TRBD1 | TRBJ1-1 | NA
TGTGCTAGTGGTTCGGGGACAGGGGTTTTCGGAGCTTTCTTT | CASGSGTGVFGAFF | 14 | TRBV12-5 | TRBD1 | TRBJ1-1 | NA
TGCAGTGCTAGTACTAGGGAGAGCTCCTACGAGCAGTACTTC | CSASTRESSYEQYF | 14 | TRBV20-1 | NA | TRBJ2-7 | many
TGTGCCAGCAGCCGACCCCCGGACAAGCTCACAGATACGCAGTATTTT | CASSRPPDKLTDTQYF | 16 | TRBV11-2 | NA | TRBJ2-3 | NA